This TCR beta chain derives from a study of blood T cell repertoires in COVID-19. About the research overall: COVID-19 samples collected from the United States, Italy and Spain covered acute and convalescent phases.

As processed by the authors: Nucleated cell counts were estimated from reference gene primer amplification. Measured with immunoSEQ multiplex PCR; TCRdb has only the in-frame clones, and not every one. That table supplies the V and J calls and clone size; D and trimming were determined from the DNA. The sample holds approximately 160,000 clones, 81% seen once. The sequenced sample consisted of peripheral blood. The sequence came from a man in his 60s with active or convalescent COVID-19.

The CDR3 spells CASGLAGYNEQFF. The DNA for the CDR3 is TGTGCCAGCGGACTAGCGGGATACAATGAGCAGTTCTTC. The rearrangement uses TRBV10-3 and TRBJ2-1; 12 nucleotides match TRBD2. Germline V lookup: CDR1 ENHRY, CDR2 SYGVKD. The CDR3 is 13 residues long. With 10 bases clipped from V and 4 bases from J, the junction kept 2 bases outside the gene matches.